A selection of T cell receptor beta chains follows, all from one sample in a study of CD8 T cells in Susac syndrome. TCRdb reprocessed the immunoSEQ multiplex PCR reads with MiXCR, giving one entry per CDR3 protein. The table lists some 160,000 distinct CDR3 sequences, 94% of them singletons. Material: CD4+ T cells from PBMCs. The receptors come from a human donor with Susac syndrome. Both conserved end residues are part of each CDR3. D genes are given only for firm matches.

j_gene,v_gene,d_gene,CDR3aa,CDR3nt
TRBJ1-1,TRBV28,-,CASSLGGFNEAFF,TGTGCCAGCAGCTTAGGGGGGTTCAATGAAGCTTTCTTT
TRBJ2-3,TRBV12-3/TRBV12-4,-,CASSFGVAQDTQYF,TGTGCCAGCAGTTTTGGGGTAGCACAAGATACGCAGTATTTT
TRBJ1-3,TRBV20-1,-,CSASRVAGNTIYF,TGCAGTGCTAGCAGGGTTGCTGGAAACACCATATATTTT
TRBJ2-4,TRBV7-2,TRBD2,CASSATSAIQYF,TGTGCCAGCAGCGCCACTAGCGCCATTCAGTACTTC
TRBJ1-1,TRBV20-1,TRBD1,CSATRQGAEAFF,TGCAGTGCTACCCGACAGGGCGCAGAAGCTTTCTTT
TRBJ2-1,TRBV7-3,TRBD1,CASSSTGGNEQFF,TGTGCCAGCAGCTCGACAGGGGGCAATGAGCAGTTCTTC
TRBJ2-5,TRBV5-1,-,CASSSNREETQYF,TGCGCCAGCAGCTCCAACAGGGAGGAGACCCAGTACTTC
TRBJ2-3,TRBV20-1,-,CSAISGIDSDTQYF,TGCAGTGCTATCTCGGGGATAGACTCAGATACGCAGTATTTT
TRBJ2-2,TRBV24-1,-,CATSGDTGELFF,TGTGCCACCAGTGGGGACACCGGGGAGCTGTTTTTT
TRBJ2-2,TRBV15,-,CATSSPRDTGELFF,TGTGCCACCAGCAGTCCTCGGGACACCGGGGAGCTGTTTTTT
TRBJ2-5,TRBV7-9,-,CASTLTPTGETQYF,TGTGCCAGCACTCTCACCCCGACTGGGGAGACCCAGTACTTC
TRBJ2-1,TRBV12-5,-,CASGFALRTTSHNEQFF,TGTGCTAGTGGTTTCGCCCTCCGGACCACCTCGCACAATGAGCAGTTCTTC
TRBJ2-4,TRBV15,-,CATSGDIVIQYF,TGTGCCACCAGCGGGGACATTGTAATTCAGTACTTC
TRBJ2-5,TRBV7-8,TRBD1,CASSFETGGVETQYF,TGTGCCAGCAGCTTTGAGACAGGGGGCGTGGAGACCCAGTACTTC
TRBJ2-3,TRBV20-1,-,CSARYPEGTDTQYF,TGCAGTGCTAGATATCCCGAAGGCACAGATACGCAGTATTTT